This TCR beta chain was retrieved from a study of blood T cell repertoires in COVID-19. About the research overall: Italy, Spain and the United States were the sources of the convalescent and acute COVID-19 samples. PBMCs, B-cell-depleted T cells, or T cells were the source of the cDNA or gDNA that made up the material.

Germline V gene lookup returns CDR1 LNHDA and CDR2 SQIVND (reference sequence). V gave up 7 bases and J gave up 4 bases; unmatched junction bases: 8. The length of the CDR3 is 16 residues. Study processing details: Amplification of reference gene primers provided the estimated nucleated cell counts. Assay: immunoSEQ multiplex PCR; the TCRdb copy retains only in-frame clones and omits some. Clonal size and the V and J genes are those of that table, whereas D and trimming came from the DNA. The sample shows 100,000 to 150,000 clones, over 75% of them seen only once. The V and J genes are TRBV19 and TRBJ2-5; 14 bases fit TRBD2. Material: peripheral blood. The source is an elderly man with active or convalescent COVID-19. Written as DNA, the CDR3 is TGTGCCAGTACCCCGACTAGCGGGAGGGACGGAGAGACCCAGTACTTC. This translates into CASTPTSGRDGETQYF.